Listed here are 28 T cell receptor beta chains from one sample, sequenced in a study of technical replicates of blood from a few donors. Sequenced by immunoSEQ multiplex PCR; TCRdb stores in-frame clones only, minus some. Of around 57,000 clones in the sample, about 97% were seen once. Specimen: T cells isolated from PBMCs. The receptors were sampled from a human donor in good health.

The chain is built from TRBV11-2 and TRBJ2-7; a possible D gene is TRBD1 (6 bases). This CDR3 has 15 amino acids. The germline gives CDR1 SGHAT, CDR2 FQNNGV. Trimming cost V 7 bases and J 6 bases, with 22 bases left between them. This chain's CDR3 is CASTVFRGSVGEQYF. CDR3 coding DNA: TGTGCCAGCACCGTTTTCAGGGGATCGGTTGGCGAGCAGTACTTC.

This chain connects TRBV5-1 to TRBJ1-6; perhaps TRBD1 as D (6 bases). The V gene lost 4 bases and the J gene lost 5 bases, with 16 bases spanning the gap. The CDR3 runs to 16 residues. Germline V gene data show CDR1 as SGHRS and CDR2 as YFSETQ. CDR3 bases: TGCGCCAGCAGCCACCACAGGGCCGCGGATAATTCACCCCTCCACTTT. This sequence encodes CASSHHRAADNSPLHF. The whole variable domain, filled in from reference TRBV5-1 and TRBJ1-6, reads KAGVTQTPRYLIKTRGQQVTLSCSPISGHRSVSWYQQTPGQGLQFLFEYFSETQRNKGNFPGRFSGRQFSNSRSEMNVSTLELGDSALYLCASSHHRAADNSPLHFGNGTRLTVT.

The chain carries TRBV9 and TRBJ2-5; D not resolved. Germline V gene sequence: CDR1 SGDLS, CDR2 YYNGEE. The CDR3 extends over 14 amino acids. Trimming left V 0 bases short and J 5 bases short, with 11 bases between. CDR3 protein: CASSVGPGGETQYF. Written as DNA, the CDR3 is TGTGCCAGCAGCGTAGGTCCCGGTGGTGAGACCCAGTACTTC.

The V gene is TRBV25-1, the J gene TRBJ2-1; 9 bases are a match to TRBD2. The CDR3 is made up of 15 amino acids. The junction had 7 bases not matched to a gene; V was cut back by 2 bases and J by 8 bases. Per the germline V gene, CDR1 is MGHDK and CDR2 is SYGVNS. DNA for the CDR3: TGTGCCAGCAGTGAAGGAGGTAGCGGGGGATATGAGCAGTTCTTC. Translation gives CASSEGGSGGYEQFF.

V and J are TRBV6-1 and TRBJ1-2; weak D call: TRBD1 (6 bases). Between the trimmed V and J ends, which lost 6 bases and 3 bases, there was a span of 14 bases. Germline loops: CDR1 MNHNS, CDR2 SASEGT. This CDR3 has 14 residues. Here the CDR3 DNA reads TGTGCCAGCAGAAACGGACAGAGTCACTATGGCTACACCTTC. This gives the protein CASRNGQSHYGYTF.

The CDR3 loop reads CASSLATTGFEQFF. CDR3 in DNA: TGTGCCAGCAGCTTAGCCACGACAGGTTTTGAGCAGTTCTTC. The chain employs TRBV11-2 and TRBJ2-1; D perhaps matches TRBD1 (6 bases). V was cut by 1 base and J by 9 bases, with 13 bases left in between. CDR3 size: 14 residues. The V gene's germline CDR1 is SGHAT and CDR2 FQNNGV.

The CDR3 reads CASRTGRLPVLTF. The CDR3 DNA sequence: TGTGCCAGCAGGACAGGGAGGTTGCCCGTCCTGACTTTC. The genes are TRBV28 and TRBJ2-6, with a possible D match to TRBD1 (7 bases). This CDR3 is built from 13 residues. Trimming took off 6 bases at V and 12 bases at J, with 15 bases between the two ends. Germline CDR1 reads MDHEN; CDR2 reads SYDVKM.

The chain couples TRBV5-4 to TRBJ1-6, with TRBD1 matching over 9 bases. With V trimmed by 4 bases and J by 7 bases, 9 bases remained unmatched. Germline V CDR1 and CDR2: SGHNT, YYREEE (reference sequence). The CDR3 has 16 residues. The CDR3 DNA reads TGTGCCAGCAGCATGAGGGACAGGGACGAAAATTCACCCCTCCACTTT. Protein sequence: CASSMRDRDENSPLHF.

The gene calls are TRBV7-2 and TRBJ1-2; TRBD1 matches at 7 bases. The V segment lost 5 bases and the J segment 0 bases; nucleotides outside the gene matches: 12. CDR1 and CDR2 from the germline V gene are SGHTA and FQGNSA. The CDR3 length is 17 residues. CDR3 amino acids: CASSPNPRGLSNYGYTF. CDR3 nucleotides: TGTGCCAGCAGCCCCAACCCTAGGGGGCTTTCTAACTATGGCTACACCTTC.

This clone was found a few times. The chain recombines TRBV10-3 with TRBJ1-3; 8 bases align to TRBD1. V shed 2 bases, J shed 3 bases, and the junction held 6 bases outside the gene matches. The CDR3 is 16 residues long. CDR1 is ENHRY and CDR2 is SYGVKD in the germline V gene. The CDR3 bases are TGTGCCATCAGTGAGGCTAGACAGGGGCTTGGAAACACCATATATTTT. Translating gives CAISEARQGLGNTIYF.

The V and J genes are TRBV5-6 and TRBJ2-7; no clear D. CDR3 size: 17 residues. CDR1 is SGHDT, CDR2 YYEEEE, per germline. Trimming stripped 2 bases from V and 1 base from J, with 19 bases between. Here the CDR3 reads CASSLWFAGRSSYEQYF. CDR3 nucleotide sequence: TGTGCCAGCAGCTTATGGTTTGCAGGTCGCTCTTCCTACGAGCAGTACTTC. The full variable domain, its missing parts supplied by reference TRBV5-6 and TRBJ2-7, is DAGVTQSPTHLIKTRGQQVTLRCSPKSGHDTVSWYQQALGQGPQFIFQYYEEEERQRGNFPDRFSGHQFPNYSSELNVNALLLGDSALYLCASSLWFAGRSSYEQYFGPGTRLTVT.

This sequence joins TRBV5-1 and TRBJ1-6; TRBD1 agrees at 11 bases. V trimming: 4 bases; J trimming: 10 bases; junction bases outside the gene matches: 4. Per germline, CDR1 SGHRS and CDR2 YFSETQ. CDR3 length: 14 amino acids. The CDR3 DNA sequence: TGCGCCAGCAGCCAAGGACAGGGGGCCTCACCCCTCCACTTT. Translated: CASSQGQGASPLHF.

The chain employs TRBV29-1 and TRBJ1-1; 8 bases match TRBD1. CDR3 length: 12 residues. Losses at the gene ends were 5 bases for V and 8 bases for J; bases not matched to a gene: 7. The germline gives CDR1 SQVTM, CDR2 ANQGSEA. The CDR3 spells CSVFRGRGEAFF. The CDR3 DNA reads TGCAGCGTTTTCAGGGGGCGGGGGGAAGCTTTCTTT.

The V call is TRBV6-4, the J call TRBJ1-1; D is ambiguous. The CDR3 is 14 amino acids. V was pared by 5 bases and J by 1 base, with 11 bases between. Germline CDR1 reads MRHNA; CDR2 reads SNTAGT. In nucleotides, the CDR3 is TGTGCCAGCAGTCAACAGCCTTCGAACACTGAAGCTTTCTTT. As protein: CASSQQPSNTEAFF.

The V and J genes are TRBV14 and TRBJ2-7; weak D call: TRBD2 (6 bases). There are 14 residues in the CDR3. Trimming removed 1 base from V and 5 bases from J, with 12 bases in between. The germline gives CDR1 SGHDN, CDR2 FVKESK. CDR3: CASSQVGGRHEQYF. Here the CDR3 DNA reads TGTGCCAGCAGCCAAGTGGGGGGACGGCACGAGCAGTACTTC.

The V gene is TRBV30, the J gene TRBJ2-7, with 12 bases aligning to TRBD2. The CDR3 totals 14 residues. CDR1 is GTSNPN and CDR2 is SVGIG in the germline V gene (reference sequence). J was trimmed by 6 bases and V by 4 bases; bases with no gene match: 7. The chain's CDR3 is CAWTGLAGSREQYF. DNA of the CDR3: TGTGCCTGGACTGGACTAGCGGGGTCCCGCGAGCAGTACTTC.

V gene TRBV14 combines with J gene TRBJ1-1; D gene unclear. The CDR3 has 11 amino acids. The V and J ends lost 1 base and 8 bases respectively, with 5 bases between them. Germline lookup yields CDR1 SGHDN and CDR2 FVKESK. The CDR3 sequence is CASSQALEAFF. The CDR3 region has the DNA TGTGCCAGCAGCCAAGCGCTAGAAGCTTTCTTT.

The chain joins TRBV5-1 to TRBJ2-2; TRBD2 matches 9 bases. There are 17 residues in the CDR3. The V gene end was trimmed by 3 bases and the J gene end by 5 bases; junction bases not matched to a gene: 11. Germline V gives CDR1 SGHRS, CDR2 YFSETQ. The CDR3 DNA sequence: TGCGCCAGCAGCTCCCCCGGGACTAGCACATTGACCGGGGAGCTGTTTTTT. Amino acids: CASSSPGTSTLTGELFF.

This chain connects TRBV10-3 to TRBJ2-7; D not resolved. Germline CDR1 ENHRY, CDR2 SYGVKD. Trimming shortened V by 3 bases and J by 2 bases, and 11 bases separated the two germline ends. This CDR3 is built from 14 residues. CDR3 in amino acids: CAISERGYPYEQYF. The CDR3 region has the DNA TGTGCCATCAGTGAACGAGGTTATCCCTACGAGCAGTACTTC.

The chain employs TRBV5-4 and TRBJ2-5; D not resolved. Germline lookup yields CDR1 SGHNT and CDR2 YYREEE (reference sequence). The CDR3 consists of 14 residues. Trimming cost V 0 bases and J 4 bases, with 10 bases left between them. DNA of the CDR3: TGTGCCAGCAGCTTGGAAGCCAAACCAGAGACCCAGTACTTC. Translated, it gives CASSLEAKPETQYF.

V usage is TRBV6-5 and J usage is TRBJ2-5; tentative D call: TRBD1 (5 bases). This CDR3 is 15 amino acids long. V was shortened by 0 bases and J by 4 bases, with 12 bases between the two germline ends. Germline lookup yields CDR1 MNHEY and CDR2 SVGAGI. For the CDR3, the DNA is TGTGCCAGCAGTTACTCGGCCATCAGGGTAGAGACCCAGTACTTC. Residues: CASSYSAIRVETQYF.

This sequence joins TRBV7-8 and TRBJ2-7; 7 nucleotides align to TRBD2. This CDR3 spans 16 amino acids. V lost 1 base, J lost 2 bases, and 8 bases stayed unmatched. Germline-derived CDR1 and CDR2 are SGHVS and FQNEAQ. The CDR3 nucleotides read TGTGCCAGCAGCTTAGAGTCCGGGAGCGGGACCTACGAGCAGTACTTC. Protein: CASSLESGSGTYEQYF.

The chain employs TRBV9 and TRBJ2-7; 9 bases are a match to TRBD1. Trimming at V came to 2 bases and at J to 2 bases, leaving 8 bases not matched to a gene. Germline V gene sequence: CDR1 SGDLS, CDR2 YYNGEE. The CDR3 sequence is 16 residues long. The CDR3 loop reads CASSVWDRATTYEQYF. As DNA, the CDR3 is TGTGCCAGCAGCGTTTGGGACAGGGCCACGACCTACGAGCAGTACTTC.

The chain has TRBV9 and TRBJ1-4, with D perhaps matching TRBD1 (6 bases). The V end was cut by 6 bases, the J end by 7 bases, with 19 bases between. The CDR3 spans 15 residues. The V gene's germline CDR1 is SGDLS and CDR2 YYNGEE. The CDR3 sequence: CASNGEGGAGEKLFF. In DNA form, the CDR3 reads TGTGCCAGCAACGGGGAGGGGGGTGCCGGTGAAAAACTGTTTTTT. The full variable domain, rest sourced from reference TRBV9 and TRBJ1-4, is DSGVTQTPKHLITATGQRVTLRCSPRSGDLSVYWYQQSLDQGLQFLIQYYNGEERAKGNILERFSAQQFPDLHSELNLSSLELGDSALYFCASNGEGGAGEKLFFGSGTQLSVL.

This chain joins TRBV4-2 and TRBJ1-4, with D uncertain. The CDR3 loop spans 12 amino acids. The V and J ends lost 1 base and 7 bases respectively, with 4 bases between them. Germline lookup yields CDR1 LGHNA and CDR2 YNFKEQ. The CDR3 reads CASSQVREKLFF. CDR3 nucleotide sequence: TGTGCCAGCAGCCAAGTCCGTGAAAAACTGTTTTTT.

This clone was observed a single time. This CDR3 is CASNPTLNTEAFF. The CDR3 DNA reads as TGTGCCAGTAACCCTACACTAAACACTGAAGCTTTCTTT. The rearrangement links TRBV19 to TRBJ1-1, with D unclear. This CDR3 spans 13 amino acids. In germline, CDR1 is LNHDA, CDR2 SQIVND (reference sequence). Trimming left V 7 bases short and J 2 bases short, with 11 bases between.

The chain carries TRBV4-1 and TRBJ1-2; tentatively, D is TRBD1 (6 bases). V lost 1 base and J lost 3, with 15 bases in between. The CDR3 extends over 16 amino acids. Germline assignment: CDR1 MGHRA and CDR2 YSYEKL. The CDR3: CASSQVGQSPDYGYTF. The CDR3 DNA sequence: TGCGCCAGCAGCCAAGTCGGACAGTCACCAGACTATGGCTACACCTTC.

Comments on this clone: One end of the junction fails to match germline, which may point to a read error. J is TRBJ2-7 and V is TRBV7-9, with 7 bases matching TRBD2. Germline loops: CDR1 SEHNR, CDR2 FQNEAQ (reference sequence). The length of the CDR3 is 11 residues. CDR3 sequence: CASSLGLAEIF. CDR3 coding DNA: TGTGCCAGCAGCTTAGGTCTAGCGGAGATCTTC.